The sample holds a few counts of the clone carrying this TCR beta chain. No antigen is known for it. The PCR ran on 60 Vbeta and 13 Jbeta primers. Assay: immunoSEQ multiplex PCR; the TCRdb copy retains only in-frame clones and omits some. The data contain about 180,000 clones, 65% to 85% of them singletons. Trimming cost V 6 bases and J 0 bases, with 30 bases left between them. The length of the CDR3 is 21 residues. Per the germline V gene, CDR1 is MNHEY and CDR2 is SMNVEV (reference sequence). The data were taken from a study of cytomegalovirus exposure and HLA in healthy donors. The study's findings and limits: In a later analysis, at a false discovery rate of 0.05, under 20,000 TCR beta sequences were associated with HLA alleles.

V is TRBV27 and J is TRBJ1-5; TRBD1 is a possible D gene (6 bases). The TCR originated in a girl aged 10-17 years in good health and CMV-seropositive. Material: PBMCs. CDR3 region: CASSLRPSVLGGADSNQPQHF. The CDR3 coding sequence is TGTGCCAGCAGCTTAAGACCGTCCGTTCTTGGGGGGGCCGATAGCAATCAGCCCCAGCATTTT.